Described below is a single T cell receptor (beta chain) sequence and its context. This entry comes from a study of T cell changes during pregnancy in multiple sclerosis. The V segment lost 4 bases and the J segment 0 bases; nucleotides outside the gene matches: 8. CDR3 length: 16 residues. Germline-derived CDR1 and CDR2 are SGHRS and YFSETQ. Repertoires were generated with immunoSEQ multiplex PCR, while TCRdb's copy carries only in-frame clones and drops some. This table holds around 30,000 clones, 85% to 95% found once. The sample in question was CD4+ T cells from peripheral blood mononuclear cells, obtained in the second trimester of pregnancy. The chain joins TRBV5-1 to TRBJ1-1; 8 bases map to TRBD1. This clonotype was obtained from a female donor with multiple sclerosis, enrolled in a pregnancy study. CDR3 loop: CASSTGPRGLNTEAFF. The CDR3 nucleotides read TGCGCCAGCAGCACCGGCCCCAGGGGGCTGAACACTGAAGCTTTCTTT.